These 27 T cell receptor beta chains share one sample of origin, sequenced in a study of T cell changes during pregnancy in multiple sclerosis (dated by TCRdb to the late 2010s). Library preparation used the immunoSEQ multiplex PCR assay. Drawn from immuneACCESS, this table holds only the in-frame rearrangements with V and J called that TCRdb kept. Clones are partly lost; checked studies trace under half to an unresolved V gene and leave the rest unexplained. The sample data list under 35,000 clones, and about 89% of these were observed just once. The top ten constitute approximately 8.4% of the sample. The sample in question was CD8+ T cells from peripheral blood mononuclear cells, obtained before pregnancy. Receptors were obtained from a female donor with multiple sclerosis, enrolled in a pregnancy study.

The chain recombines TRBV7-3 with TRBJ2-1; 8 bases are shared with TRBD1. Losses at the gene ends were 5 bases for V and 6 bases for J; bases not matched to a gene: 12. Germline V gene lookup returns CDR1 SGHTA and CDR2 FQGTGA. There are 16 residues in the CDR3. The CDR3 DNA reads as TGTGCCAGCAGCCTCATCAGACAGGGGCGAGTCAATGAGCAGTTCTTC. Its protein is CASSLIRQGRVNEQFF.

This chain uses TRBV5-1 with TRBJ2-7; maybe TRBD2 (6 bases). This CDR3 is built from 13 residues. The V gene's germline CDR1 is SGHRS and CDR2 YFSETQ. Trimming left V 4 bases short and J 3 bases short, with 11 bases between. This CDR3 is CASSPGDGYEQYF. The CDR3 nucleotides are TGCGCCAGCAGCCCGGGGGACGGCTACGAGCAGTACTTC.

The CDR3 bases are TGTGCCAGCAGCTTAGAGTGGGGGGGGCTATCTAGCACAGATACGCAGTATTTT. Its protein product is CASSLEWGGLSSTDTQYF. V and J are TRBV7-9 and TRBJ2-3, with D possibly matching TRBD2 (7 bases). Trimming took 1 base from V and 0 from J, leaving 17 bases between them. There are 18 residues in the CDR3. The germline gives CDR1 SEHNR, CDR2 FQNEAQ (reference sequence). Based on the CDR3 plus reference TRBV7-9 and TRBJ2-3, the full variable domain is DTGVSQNPRHKITKRGQNVTFRCDPISEHNRLYWYRQTLGQGPEFLTYFQNEAQLEKSRLLSDRFSAERPKGSFSTLEIQRTEQGDSAMYLCASSLEWGGLSSTDTQYFGPGTRLTVL.

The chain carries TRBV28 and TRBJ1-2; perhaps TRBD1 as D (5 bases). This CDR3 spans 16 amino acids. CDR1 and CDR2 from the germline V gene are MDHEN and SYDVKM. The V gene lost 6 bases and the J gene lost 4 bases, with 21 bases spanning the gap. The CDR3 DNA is TGTGCCAGCAGCACAACCCTGGAACTGGGGGGCTATGGCTACACCTTC. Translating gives CASSTTLELGGYGYTF.

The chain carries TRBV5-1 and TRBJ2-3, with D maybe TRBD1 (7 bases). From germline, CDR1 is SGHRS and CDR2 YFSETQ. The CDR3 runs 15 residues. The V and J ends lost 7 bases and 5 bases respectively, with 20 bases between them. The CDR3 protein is CASRSRRGLIDTQYF. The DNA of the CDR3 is TGCGCCAGCCGCTCTCGGAGGGGGCTCATAGATACGCAGTATTTT.

The CDR3 DNA sequence: TGCGCCAGCAGCTTGTGGGGGAGGGGGGATGAGCAGTTCTTC. It translates to CASSLWGRGDEQFF. The gene calls are TRBV5-1 and TRBJ2-1, with D possibly TRBD2 on 7 matching bases. The length of the CDR3 is 14 residues. In germline, CDR1 is SGHRS, CDR2 YFSETQ. V lost 1 base and J lost 8, with 13 bases in between. The complete variable domain, with remaining parts taken from reference TRBV5-1 and TRBJ2-1, reads KAGVTQTPRYLIKTRGQQVTLSCSPISGHRSVSWYQQTPGQGLQFLFEYFSETQRNKGNFPGRFSGRQFSNSRSEMNVSTLELGDSALYLCASSLWGRGDEQFFGPGTRLTVL.

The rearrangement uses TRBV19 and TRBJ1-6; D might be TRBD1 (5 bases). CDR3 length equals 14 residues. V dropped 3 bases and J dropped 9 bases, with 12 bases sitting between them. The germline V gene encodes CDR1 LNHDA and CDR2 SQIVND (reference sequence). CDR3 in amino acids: CASSMGEGFSPLHF. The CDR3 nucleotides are TGTGCCAGTAGTATGGGGGAGGGGTTTTCACCCCTCCACTTT.

The CDR3 is CASSPSFESESSYNEQFF. The DNA of the CDR3 is TGTGCCAGCTCACCATCCTTTGAGAGCGAGAGCTCCTACAATGAGCAGTTCTTC. The chain carries TRBV18 and TRBJ2-1; D not certain. Trimming cost V 2 bases and J 0 bases, with 17 bases left between them. Germline V gives CDR1 KGHSH, CDR2 LQKENI. There are 18 residues in the CDR3.

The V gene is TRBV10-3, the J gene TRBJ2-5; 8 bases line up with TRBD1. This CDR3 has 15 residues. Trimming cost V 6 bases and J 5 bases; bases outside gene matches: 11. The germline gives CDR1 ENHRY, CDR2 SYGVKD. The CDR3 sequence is CAISRSDRGYETQYF. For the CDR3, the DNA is TGTGCCATCAGCCGATCTGACAGGGGCTACGAGACCCAGTACTTC.

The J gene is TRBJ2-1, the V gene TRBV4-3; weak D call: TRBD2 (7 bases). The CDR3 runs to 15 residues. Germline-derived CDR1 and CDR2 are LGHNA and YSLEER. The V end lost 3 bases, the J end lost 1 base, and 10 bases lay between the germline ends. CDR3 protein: CASSHAGASYNEQFF. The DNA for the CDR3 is TGCGCCAGCAGCCACGCGGGGGCTTCCTACAATGAGCAGTTCTTC.

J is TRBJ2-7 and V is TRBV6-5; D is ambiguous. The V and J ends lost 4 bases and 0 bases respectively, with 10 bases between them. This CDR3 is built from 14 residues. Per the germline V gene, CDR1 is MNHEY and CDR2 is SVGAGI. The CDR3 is CASSSFDISYEQYF. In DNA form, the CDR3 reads TGTGCCAGCAGTTCCTTCGACATCTCCTACGAGCAGTACTTC.

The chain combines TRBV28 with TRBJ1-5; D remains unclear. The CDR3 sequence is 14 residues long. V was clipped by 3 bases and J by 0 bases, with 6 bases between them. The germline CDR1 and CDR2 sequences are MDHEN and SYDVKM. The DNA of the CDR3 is TGTGCCAGCAGTTTTTACTATAGCAATCAGCCCCAGCATTTT. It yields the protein CASSFYYSNQPQHF.

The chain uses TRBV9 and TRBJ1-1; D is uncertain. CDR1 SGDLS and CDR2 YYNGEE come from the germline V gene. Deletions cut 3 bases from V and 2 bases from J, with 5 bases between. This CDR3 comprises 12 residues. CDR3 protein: CASSDLNTEAFF. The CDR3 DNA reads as TGTGCCAGCAGCGACTTAAACACTGAAGCTTTCTTT.

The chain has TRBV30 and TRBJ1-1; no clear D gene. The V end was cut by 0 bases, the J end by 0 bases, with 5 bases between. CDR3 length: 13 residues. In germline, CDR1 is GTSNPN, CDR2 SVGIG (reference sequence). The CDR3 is CAWSVTVNTEAFF. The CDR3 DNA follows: TGTGCCTGGAGTGTAACGGTGAACACTGAAGCTTTCTTT.

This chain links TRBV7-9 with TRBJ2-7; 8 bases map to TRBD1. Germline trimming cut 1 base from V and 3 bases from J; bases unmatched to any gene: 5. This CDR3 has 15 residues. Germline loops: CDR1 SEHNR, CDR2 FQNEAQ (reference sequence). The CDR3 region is CASSLVSGGGYEQYF. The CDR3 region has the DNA TGTGCCAGCAGCTTAGTATCAGGGGGCGGCTACGAGCAGTACTTC.

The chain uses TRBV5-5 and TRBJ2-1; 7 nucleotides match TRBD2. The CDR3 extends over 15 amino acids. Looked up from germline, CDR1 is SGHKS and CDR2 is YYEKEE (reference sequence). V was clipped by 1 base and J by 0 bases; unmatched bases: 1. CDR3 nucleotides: TGTGCCAGCAGCTTGAGCGGGAACTCCTACAATGAGCAGTTCTTC. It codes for CASSLSGNSYNEQFF.

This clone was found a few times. In DNA, the CDR3 is TGTGCCAGCAGCCCCTGGGGAGGGAAGAAGGAAGGCTACACCTTC. It specifies CASSPWGGKKEGYTF. The rearrangement joins TRBV7-9 to TRBJ1-2, with D uncertain. Between the trimmed V and J ends, which lost 5 bases and 8 bases, there was a span of 21 bases. This CDR3 has 15 residues. Germline V gene sequence: CDR1 SEHNR, CDR2 FQNEAQ (reference sequence).

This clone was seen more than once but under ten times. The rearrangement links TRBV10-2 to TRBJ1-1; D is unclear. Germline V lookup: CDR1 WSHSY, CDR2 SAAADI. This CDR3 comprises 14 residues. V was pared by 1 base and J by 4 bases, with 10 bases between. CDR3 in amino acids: CASSEYVGITEAFF. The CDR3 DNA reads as TGCGCCAGCAGTGAGTATGTCGGGATCACTGAAGCTTTCTTT.

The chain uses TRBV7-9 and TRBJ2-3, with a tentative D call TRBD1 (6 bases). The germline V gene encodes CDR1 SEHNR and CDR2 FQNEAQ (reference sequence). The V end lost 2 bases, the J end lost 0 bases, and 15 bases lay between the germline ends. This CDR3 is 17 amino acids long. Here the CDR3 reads CASSLRSGHDSTDTQYF. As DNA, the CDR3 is TGTGCCAGCAGCTTACGGTCGGGACACGACAGCACAGATACGCAGTATTTT. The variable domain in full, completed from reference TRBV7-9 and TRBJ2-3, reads DTGVSQNPRHKITKRGQNVTFRCDPISEHNRLYWYRQTLGQGPEFLTYFQNEAQLEKSRLLSDRFSAERPKGSFSTLEIQRTEQGDSAMYLCASSLRSGHDSTDTQYFGPGTRLTVL.

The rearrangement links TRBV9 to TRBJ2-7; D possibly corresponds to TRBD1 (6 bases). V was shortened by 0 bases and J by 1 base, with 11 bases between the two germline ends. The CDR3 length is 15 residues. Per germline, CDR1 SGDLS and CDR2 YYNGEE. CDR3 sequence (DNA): TGTGCCAGCAGCGTAGGCAGGGGCGAGTCCTACGAGCAGTACTTC. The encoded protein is CASSVGRGESYEQYF.

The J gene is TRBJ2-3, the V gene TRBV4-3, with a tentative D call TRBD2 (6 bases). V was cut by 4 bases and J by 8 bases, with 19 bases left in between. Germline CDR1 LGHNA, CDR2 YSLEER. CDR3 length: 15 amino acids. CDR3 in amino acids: CASSPSLASLSTQYF. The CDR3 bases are TGCGCCAGCAGCCCATCCCTAGCGAGTCTCTCTACGCAGTATTTT.

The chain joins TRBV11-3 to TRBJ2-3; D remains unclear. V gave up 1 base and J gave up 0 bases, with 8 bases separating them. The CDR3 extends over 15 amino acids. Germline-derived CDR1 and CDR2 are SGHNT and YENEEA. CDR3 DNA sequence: TGTGCCAGCAGCTTAGGGCTAGGCAGCACAGATACGCAGTATTTT. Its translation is CASSLGLGSTDTQYF.

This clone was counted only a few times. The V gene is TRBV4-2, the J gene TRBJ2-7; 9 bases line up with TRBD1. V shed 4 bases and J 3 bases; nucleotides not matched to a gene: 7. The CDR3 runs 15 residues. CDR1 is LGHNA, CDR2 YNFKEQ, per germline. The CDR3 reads CASSLTGTGNYEQYF. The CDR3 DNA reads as TGTGCCAGCAGCCTCACCGGGACAGGGAACTACGAGCAGTACTTC.

The CDR3, as DNA: TGCGCCAGCAGCCACGGGAGGGACTACAATGAGCAGTTCTTC. Translated, it gives CASSHGRDYNEQFF. The chain combines TRBV4-1 with TRBJ2-1; 8 nucleotides line up with TRBD2. Germline CDR1 MGHRA, CDR2 YSYEKL. With 3 bases clipped from V and 3 bases from J, the junction kept 1 base outside the gene matches. The CDR3 covers 14 residues.

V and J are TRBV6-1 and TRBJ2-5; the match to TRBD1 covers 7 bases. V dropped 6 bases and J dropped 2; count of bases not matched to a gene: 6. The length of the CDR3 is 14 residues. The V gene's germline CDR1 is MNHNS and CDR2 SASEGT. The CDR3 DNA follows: TGTGCCAGCAGCGACCCGGGACAGCAAGAGACCCAGTACTTC. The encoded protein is CASSDPGQQETQYF.

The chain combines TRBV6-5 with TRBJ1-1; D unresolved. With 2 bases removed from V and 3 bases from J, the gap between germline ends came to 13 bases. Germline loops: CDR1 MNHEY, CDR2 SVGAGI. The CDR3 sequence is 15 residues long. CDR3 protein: CASSYRPTLDTEAFF. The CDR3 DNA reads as TGTGCCAGCAGTTACAGGCCGACCCTAGACACTGAAGCTTTCTTT.

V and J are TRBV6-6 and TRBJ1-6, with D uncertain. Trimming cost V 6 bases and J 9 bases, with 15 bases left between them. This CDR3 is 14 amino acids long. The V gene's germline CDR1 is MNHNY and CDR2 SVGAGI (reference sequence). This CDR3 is CASSAEEGGSPLHF. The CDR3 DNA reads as TGTGCCAGCAGCGCCGAGGAAGGTGGTTCACCCCTCCACTTT.